This T cell receptor beta chain was obtained from a study of blood T cell repertoires in COVID-19. Study details: Sources were T cells, B-cell-depleted T cells, or PBMCs; the material itself was cDNA or gDNA.

This CDR3 is built from 17 residues. With 3 bases removed from V and 0 bases from J, the gap between germline ends came to 12 bases. Germline V lookup: CDR1 LNHNV, CDR2 YYDKDF (reference sequence). Sequencing used immunoSEQ multiplex PCR; TCRdb keeps in-frame clones, though not all of them. The profile shows about 120,000 clones, more than 60% of them singletons. The rearrangement joins TRBV15 to TRBJ1-6, with a possible D match to TRBD1 (5 bases). This receptor was obtained from a man aged 65 to 85 with acute or convalescent COVID-19. Sequencing was carried out using peripheral blood. The CDR3, as DNA: TGTGCCACCAGCAGCGCAAGGGGAAGCTCCTATAATTCACCCCTCCACTTT. Encoded protein: CATSSARGSSYNSPLHF.